The text below deals with one T cell receptor beta chain. From germline, CDR1 is LNHDA and CDR2 SQIVND (reference sequence). Trimming removed 9 bases from V and 1 base from J, with 17 bases in between. The CDR3 covers 15 residues. The source of the sample is a study of blood T cell repertoires in COVID-19. Study as a whole: Spain, Italy and the United States supplied samples that represented acute and convalescent COVID-19. Sources were T cells, B-cell-depleted T cells, or PBMCs; the material itself was cDNA or gDNA.

Original methodology: Estimation of nucleated cell counts relied on the amplification of reference gene primers. The method was immunoSEQ multiplex PCR; TCRdb's version includes in-frame clones alone and lacks a portion of them. That table gives V, J and clone size, and the DNA gave D and trimming. Of around 200,000 clones in the sample, roughly 90% were seen once. Sequencing was performed on peripheral blood. The chain recombines TRBV19 with TRBJ2-3, with D tentatively TRBD1 (5 bases). The sequence was obtained from a woman between 50 and 59 years old with acute or convalescent COVID-19. The CDR3 nucleotides read TGTGCCAGCAGGAGACAGAGGTACGGCACAGATACGCAGTATTTT. Translation: CASRRQRYGTDTQYF.